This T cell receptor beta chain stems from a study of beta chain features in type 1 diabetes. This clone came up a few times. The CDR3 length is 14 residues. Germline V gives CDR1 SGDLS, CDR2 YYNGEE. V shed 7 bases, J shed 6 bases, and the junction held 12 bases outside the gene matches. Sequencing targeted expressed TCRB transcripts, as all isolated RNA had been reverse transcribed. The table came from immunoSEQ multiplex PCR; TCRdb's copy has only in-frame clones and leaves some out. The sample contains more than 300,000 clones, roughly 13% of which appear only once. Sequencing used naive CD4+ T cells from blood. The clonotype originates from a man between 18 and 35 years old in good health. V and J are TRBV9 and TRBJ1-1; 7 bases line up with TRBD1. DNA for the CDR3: TGTGCCAGCGCCCGGACAGGTGGGATTGCTGAAGCTTTCTTT. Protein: CASARTGGIAEAFF.